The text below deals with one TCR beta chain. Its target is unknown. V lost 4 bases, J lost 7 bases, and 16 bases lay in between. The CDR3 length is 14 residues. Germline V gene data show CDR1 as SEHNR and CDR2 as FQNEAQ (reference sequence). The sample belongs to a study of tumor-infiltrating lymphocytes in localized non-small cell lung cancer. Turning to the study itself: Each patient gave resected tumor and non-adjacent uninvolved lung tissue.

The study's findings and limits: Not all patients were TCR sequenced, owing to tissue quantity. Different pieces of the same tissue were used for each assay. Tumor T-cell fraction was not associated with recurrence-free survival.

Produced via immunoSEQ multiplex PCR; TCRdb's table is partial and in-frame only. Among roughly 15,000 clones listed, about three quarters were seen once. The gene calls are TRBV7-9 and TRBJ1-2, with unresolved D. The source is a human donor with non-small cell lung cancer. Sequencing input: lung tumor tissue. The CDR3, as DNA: TGTGCCAGCAGCTGGAGCGGGTCAGTCTCTGGCTACACCTTC. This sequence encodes CASSWSGSVSGYTF.